The source of this T cell receptor (beta chain) is a study of cytomegalovirus exposure and HLA in healthy donors. This CDR3 is built from 12 residues. V lost 4 bases and J 7 bases, leaving 8 bases between the germline ends. Germline V gives CDR1 ENHRY, CDR2 SYGVKD. On this clone itself: Its target is not known.

Study results and limitations: In a later analysis, a genetic analysis reported fewer productive-TCR N-insertions in an Asian-associated ancestry cluster than the cohort average.

Primers included in the PCR were 60 Vbeta and 13 Jbeta primers. Sequencing was performed with immunoSEQ multiplex PCR; in TCRdb, only in-frame clones are kept and a portion is missing. This table lists 200,000 to 250,000 clones. The material sequenced was PBMCs. This TCR derives from a woman aged 25 to 45 in good health and CMV-seropositive. The chain links TRBV10-3 to TRBJ1-5; tentative D call: TRBD1 (5 bases). CDR3 DNA: TGTGCCATCAGTGCGGACATACAGCCCCAGCATTTT. This gives the protein CAISADIQPQHF.